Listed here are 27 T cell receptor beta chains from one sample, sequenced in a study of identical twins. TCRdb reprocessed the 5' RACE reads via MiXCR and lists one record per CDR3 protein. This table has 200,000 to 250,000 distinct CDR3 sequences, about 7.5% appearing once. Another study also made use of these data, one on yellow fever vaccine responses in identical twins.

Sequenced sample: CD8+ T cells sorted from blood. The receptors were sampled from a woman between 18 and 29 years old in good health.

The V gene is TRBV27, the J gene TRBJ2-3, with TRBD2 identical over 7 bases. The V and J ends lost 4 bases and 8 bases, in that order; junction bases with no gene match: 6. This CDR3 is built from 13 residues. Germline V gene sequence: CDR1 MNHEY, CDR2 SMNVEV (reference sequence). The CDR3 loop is CASSWGPGGTQYF. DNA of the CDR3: TGTGCCAGCAGTTGGGGACCGGGAGGTACGCAGTATTTT.

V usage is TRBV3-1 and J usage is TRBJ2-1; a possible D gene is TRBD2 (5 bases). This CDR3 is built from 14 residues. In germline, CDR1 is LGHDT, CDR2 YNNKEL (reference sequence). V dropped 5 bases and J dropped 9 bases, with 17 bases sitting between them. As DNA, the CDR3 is TGTGCCAGCAGCAACGAGGGCCTTTCTAGTGAGCAGTTCTTC. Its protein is CASSNEGLSSEQFF.

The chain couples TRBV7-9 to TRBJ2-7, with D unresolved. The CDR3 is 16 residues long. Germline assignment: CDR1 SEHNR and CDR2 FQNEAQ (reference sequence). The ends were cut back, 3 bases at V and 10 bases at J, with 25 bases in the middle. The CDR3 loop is CASSFANSAPDLGQYF. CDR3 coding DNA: TGTGCCAGCAGCTTTGCCAACAGCGCTCCTGACTTGGGCCAGTACTTC.

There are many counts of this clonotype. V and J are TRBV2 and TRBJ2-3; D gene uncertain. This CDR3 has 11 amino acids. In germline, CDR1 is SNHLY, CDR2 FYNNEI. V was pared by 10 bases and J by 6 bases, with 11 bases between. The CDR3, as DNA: TGTGCCACTCCCTCGAGGGATACGCAGTATTTT. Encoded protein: CATPSRDTQYF. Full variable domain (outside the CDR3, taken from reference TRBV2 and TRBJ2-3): EPEVTQTPSHQVTQMGQEVILRCVPISNHLYFYWYRQILGQKVEFLVSFYNNEISEKSEIFDDQFSVERPDGSNFTLKIRSTKLEDSAMYFCATPSRDTQYFGPGTRLTVL.

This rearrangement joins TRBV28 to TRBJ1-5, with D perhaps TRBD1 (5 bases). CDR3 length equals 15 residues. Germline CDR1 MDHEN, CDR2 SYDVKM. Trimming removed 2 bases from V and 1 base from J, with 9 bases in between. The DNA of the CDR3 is TGTGCCAGCAGTTTAAGGGGTCGCAGCAATCAGCCCCAGCATTTT. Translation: CASSLRGRSNQPQHF.

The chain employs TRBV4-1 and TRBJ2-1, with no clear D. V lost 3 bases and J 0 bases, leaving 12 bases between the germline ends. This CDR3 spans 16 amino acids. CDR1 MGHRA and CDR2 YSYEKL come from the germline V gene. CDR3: CASSHRTESSYNEQFF. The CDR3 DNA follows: TGCGCCAGCAGCCACCGGACCGAAAGCTCCTACAATGAGCAGTTCTTC.

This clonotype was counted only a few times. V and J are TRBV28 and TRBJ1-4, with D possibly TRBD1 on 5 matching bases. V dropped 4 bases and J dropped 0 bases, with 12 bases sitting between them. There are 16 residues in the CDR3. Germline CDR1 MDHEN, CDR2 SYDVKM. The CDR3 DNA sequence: TGTGCCAGCAGTTCGCTACAGGCCACAACTAATGAAAAACTGTTTTTT. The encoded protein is CASSSLQATTNEKLFF.

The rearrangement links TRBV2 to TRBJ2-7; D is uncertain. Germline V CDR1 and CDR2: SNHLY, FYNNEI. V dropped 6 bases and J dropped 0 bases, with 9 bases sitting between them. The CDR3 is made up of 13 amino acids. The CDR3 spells CASREITSYEQYF. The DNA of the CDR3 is TGTGCCAGCAGAGAGATCACCTCCTACGAGCAGTACTTC.

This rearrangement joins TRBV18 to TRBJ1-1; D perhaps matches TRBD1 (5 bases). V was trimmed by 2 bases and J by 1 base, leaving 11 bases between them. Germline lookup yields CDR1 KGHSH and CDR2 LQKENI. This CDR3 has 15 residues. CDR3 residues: CASSPAGVGNTEAFF. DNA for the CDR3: TGTGCCAGCTCACCAGCGGGGGTTGGGAACACTGAAGCTTTCTTT.

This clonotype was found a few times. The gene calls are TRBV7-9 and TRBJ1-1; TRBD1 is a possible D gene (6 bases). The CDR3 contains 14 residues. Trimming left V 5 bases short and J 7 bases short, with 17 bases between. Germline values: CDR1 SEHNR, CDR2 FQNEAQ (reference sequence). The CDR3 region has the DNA TGTGCCAGCAGCCCCCCCGGGGGCGCGGGTGAAGCTTTCTTT. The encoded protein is CASSPPGGAGEAFF.

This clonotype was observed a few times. The CDR3 region is CASSEGGSPETQYF. In DNA form, the CDR3 reads TGTGCCAGCAGCGAAGGCGGGAGTCCGGAGACCCAGTACTTC. The genes are TRBV7-9 and TRBJ2-5; TRBD2 aligns across 7 bases. V shed 5 bases, J shed 5 bases, and the junction held 8 bases outside the gene matches. Germline lookup yields CDR1 SEHNR and CDR2 FQNEAQ (reference sequence). This CDR3 has 14 residues.

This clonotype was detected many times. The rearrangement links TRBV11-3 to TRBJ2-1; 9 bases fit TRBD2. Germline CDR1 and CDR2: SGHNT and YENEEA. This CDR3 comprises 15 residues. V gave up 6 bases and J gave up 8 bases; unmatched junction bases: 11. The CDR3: CASSCPGLAFHEQFF. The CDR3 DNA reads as TGTGCCAGCAGTTGTCCGGGACTAGCTTTCCATGAGCAGTTCTTC.

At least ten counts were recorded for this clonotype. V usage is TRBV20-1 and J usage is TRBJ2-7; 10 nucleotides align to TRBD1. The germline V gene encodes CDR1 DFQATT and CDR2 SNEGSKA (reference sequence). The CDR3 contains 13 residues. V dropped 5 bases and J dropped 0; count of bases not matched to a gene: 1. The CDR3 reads CSAGQGVSYEQYV. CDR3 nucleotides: TGCAGTGCTGGACAGGGGGTCTCCTACGAGCAGTACGTC.

The CDR3 loop is CASSLADREVGDTQYF. DNA of the CDR3: TGTGCCAGCAGCTTAGCGGACAGGGAGGTTGGAGATACGCAGTATTTT. V usage is TRBV7-9 and J usage is TRBJ2-3, with 8 bases that match TRBD1. The germline V gene has CDR1 SEHNR and CDR2 FQNEAQ (reference sequence). This CDR3 contains 16 residues. The ends lost 0 bases at V and 5 bases at J; junction bases unmatched: 7.

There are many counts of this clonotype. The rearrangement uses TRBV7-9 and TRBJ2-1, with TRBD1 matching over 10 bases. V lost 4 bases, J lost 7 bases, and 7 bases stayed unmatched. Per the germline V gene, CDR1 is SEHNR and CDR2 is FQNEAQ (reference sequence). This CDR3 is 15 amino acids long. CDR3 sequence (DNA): TGTGCCAGCAGCTGGCCGGGACAGGGGAGGAATGAGCAGTTCTTC. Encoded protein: CASSWPGQGRNEQFF.

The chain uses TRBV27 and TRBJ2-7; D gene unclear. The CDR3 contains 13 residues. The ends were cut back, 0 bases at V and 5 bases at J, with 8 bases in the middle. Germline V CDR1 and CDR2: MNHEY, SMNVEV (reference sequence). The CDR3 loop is CASSLSRRDEQYV. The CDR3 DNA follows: TGTGCCAGCAGTTTATCTCGCCGGGACGAGCAGTACGTC.

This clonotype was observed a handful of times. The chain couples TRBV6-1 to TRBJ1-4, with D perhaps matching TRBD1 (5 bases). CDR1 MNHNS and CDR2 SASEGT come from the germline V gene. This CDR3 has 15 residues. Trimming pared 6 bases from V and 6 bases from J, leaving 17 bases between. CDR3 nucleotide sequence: TGTGCCAGCAGCCAGGCTGGGGCCGAGTATGAAAAACTGTTTTTT. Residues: CASSQAGAEYEKLFF.

The CDR3 DNA reads TGCAGTGCTAGGGGACTGTACAGCTCCTACAATGAGCAGTTCTTC. Protein product: CSARGLYSSYNEQFF. The chain couples TRBV20-1 to TRBJ2-1; a weak D match, TRBD2 (6 bases). The CDR3 loop spans 15 amino acids. Germline CDR1 reads DFQATT; CDR2 reads SNEGSKA (reference sequence). Trimming took 3 bases from V and 0 from J, leaving 12 bases between them.

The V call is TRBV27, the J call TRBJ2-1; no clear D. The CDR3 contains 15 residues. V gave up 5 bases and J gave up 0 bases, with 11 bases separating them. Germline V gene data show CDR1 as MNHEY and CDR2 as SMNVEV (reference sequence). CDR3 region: CASSLTTSSYNEQFF. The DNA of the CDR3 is TGTGCCAGCAGTCTAACTACAAGCTCCTACAATGAGCAGTTCTTC.

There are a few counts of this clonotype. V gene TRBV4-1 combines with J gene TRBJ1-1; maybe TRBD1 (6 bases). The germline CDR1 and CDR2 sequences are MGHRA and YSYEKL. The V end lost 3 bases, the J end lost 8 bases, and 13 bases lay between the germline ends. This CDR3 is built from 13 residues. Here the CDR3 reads CASSQARGEEAFF. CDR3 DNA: TGCGCCAGCAGCCAGGCCAGGGGTGAGGAAGCTTTCTTT.

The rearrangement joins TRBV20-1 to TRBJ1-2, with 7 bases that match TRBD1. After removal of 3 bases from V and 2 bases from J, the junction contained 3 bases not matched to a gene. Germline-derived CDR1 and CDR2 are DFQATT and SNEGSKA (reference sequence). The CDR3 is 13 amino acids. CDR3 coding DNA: TGCAGTGCTAGGGGGACAGACAACTATGGCTACACCTTC. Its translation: CSARGTDNYGYTF.

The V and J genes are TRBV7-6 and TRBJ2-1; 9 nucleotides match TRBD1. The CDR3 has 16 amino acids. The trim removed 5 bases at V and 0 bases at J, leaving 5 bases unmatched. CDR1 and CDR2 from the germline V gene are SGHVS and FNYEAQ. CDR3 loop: CASSADRGSSYNEQFF. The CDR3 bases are TGTGCCAGCAGCGCAGACAGGGGGAGCTCCTACAATGAGCAGTTCTTC.

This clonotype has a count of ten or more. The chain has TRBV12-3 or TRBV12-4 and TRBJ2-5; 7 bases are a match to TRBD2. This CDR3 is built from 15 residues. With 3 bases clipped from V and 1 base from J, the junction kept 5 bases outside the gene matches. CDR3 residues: CASSLPGTIQETQYF. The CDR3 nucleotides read TGTGCCAGCAGTTTGCCCGGGACTATCCAAGAGACCCAGTACTTC.

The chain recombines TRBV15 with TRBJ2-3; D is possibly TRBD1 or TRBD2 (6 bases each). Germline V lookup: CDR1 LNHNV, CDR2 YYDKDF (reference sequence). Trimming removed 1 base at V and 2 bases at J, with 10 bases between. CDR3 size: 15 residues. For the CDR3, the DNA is TGTGCCACCAGCAGAGGCTGGGGGGCCACAGATACGCAGTATTTT. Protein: CATSRGWGATDTQYF.

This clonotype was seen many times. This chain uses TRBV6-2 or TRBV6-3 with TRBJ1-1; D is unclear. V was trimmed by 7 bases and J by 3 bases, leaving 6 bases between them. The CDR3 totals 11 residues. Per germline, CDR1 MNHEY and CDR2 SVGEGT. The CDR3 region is CASNRDTEAFF. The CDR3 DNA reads TGTGCCAGCAATAGAGACACTGAAGCTTTCTTT.

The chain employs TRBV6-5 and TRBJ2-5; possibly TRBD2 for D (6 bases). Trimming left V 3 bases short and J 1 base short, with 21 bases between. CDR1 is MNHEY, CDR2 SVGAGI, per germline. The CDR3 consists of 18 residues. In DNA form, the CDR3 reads TGTGCCAGCAGTTATGAGTGGGTCGGGGGAGTGGGCCAAGAGACCCAGTACTTC. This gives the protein CASSYEWVGGVGQETQYF.

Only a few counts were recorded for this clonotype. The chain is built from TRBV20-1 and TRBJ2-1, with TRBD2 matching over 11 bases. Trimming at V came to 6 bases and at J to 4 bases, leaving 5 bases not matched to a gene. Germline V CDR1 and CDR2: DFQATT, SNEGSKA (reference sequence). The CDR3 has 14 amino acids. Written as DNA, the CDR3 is TGCAGTGCAGATAGCGGGAGGGGGTACAATGAGCAGTTCTTC. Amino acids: CSADSGRGYNEQFF.